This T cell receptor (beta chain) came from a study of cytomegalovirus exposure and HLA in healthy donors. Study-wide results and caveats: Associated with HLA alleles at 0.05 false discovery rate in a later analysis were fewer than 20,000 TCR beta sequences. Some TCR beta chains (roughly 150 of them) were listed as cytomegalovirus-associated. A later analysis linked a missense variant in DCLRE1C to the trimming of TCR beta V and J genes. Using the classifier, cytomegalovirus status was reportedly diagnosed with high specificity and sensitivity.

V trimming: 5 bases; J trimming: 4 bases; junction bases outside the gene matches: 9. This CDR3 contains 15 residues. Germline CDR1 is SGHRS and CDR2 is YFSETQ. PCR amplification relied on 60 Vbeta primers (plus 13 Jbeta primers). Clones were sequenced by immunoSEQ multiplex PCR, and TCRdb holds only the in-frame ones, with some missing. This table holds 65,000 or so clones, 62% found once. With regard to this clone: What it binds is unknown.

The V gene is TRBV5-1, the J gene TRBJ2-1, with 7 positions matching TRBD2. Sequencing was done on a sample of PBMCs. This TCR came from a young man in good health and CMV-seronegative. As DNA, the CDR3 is TGCGCCAGCAGTTGGGCGGCTAGCGGATACAATGAGCAGTTCTTC. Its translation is CASSWAASGYNEQFF.